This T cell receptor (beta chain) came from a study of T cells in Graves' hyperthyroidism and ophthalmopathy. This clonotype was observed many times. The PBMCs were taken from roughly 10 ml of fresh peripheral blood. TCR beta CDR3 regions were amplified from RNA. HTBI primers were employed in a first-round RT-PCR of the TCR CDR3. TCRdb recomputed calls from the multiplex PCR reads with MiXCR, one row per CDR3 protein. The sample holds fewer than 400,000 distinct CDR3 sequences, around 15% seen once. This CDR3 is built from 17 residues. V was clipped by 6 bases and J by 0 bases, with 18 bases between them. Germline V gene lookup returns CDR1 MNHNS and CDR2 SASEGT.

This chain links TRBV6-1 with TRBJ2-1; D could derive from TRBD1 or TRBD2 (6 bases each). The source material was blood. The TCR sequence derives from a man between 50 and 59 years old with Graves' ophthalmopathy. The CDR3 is CASSPLGGGSSYNEQFF. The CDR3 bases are TGTGCCAGCAGCCCTTTAGGGGGAGGAAGCTCCTACAATGAGCAGTTCTTC.